This TCR beta chain was identified in a study of blood T cell repertoires in COVID-19. Profiling relied on immunoSEQ multiplex PCR, and the TCRdb table lists in-frame clones only, not all of them. There are around 300,000 clones in the sample; roughly 88% occur only once, and about 1.5% lies in the top ten. There are 15 residues in the CDR3. Trimming pared 5 bases from V and 2 bases from J, leaving 13 bases between. The germline gives CDR1 MNHEY, CDR2 SVGEGT. V gene TRBV6-2 or TRBV6-3 combines with J gene TRBJ2-4; weak D call: TRBD2 (6 bases). Sequences were obtained from peripheral blood. This clonotype was obtained from a woman in her twenties or thirties with COVID-19, enrolled during active disease. CDR3 loop: CASSPRDSPKNIQYF. The CDR3 coding sequence is TGTGCCAGCAGTCCCCGGGACTCTCCCAAAAACATTCAGTACTTC.